Sequencing of this T cell receptor beta chain was carried out in a study of CD8 T cells in ankylosing spondylitis. Quantitative 5'-RACE with molecular barcodes was used to make the TCR beta libraries. TCRdb re-called the 5' RACE reads through MiXCR, storing one row per CDR3 protein. Among 200,000 to 300,000 distinct CDR3 sequences listed, under 35% were seen once. The junction had 8 bases not matched to a gene; V was cut back by 6 bases and J by 6 bases. The length of the CDR3 is 16 residues. The V gene's germline CDR1 is ENHRY and CDR2 SYGVKD. The TCR was taken from a male donor with ankylosing spondylitis or in good health (not recorded which). The rearrangement uses TRBV10-3 and TRBJ2-2; 12 bases agree with TRBD2. Source material: blood, either unsorted or a sorted T cell fraction (not recorded which). For the CDR3, the DNA is TGTGCCATCAGGATGCTAGCGGGAGGGAGCGCCGGGGAGCTGTTTTTT. It is translated as CAIRMLAGGSAGELFF.